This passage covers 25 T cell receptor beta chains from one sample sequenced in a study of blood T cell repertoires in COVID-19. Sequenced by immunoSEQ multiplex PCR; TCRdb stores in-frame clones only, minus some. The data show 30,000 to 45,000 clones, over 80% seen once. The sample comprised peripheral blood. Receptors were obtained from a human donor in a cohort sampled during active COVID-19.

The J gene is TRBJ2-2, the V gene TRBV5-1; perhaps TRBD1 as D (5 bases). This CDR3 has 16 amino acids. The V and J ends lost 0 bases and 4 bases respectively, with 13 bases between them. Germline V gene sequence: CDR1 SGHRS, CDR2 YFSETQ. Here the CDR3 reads CASSLGSRAGTGELFF. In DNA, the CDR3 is TGCGCCAGCAGCTTGGGGTCCAGGGCTGGCACCGGGGAGCTGTTTTTT.

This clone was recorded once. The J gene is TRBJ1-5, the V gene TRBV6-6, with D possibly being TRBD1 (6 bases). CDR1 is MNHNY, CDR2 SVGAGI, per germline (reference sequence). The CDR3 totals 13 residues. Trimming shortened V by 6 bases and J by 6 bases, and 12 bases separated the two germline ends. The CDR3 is CASRGAGAQPQHF. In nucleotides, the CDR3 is TGTGCCAGCAGGGGCGCGGGGGCTCAGCCCCAGCATTTT.

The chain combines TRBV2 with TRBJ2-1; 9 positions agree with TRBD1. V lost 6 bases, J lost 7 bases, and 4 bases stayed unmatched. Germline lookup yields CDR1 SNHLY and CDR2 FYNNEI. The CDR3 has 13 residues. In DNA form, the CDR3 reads TGTGCCAGCAGGGGGACAGGGTGGAATGAGCAGTTCTTC. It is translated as CASRGTGWNEQFF.

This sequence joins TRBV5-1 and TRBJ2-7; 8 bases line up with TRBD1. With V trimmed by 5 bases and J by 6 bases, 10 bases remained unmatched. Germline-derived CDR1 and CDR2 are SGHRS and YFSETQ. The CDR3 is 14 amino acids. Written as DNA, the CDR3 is TGCGCCAGCAGTTTTCTACCCGACAGGGGCGAGCAGTACTTC. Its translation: CASSFLPDRGEQYF. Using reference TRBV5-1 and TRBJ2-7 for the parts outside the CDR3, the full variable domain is KAGVTQTPRYLIKTRGQQVTLSCSPISGHRSVSWYQQTPGQGLQFLFEYFSETQRNKGNFPGRFSGRQFSNSRSEMNVSTLELGDSALYLCASSFLPDRGEQYFGPGTRLTVT.

The CDR3 DNA is TGTGCCAGCAGCCGAACAGGGACCTACGAGCAGTACTTC. Translating it yields CASSRTGTYEQYF. The chain employs TRBV6-5 and TRBJ2-7; perhaps TRBD1 as D (6 bases). Per germline, CDR1 MNHEY and CDR2 SVGAGI. The ends were cut back, 6 bases at V and 2 bases at J, with 11 bases in the middle. There are 13 residues in the CDR3.

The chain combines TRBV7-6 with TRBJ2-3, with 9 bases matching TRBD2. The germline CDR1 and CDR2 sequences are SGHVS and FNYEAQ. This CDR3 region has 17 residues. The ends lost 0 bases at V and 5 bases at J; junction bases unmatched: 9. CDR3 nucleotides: TGTGCCAGCAGCTTAGCCGGGGGTAGCGGGGGACTAGATACGCAGTATTTT. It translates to CASSLAGGSGGLDTQYF.

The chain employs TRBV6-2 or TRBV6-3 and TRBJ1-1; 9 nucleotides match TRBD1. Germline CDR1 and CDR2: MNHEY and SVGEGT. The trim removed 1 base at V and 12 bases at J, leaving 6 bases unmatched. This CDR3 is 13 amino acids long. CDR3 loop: CASSYFTGGAPFF. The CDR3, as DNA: TGTGCCAGCAGTTACTTCACAGGGGGCGCGCCTTTCTTT.

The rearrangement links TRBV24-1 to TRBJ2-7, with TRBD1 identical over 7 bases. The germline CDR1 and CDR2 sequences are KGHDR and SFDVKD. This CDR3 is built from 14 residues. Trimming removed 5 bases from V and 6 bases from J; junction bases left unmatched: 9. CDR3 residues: CATSASTGASEQYF. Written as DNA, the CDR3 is TGTGCCACCAGTGCCTCCACAGGGGCTAGCGAGCAGTACTTC.

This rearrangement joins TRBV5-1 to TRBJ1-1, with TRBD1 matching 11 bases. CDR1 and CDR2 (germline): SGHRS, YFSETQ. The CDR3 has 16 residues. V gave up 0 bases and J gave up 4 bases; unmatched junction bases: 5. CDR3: CASSLVGTGGGTEAFF. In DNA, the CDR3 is TGCGCCAGCAGCTTGGTCGGGACAGGGGGAGGCACTGAAGCTTTCTTT.

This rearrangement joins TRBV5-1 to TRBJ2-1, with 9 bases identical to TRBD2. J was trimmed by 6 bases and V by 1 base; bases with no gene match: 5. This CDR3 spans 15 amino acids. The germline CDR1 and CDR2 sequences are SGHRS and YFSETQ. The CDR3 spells CASSLYGGLANEQFF. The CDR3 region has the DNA TGCGCCAGCAGCTTGTACGGGGGACTAGCCAATGAGCAGTTCTTC.

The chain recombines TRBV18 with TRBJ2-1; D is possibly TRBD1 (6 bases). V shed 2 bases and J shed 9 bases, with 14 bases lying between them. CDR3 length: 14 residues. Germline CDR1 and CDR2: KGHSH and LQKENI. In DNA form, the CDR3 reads TGTGCCAGCTCACCATTCGCAGGGGAAGGTGAGCAGTTCTTC. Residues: CASSPFAGEGEQFF.

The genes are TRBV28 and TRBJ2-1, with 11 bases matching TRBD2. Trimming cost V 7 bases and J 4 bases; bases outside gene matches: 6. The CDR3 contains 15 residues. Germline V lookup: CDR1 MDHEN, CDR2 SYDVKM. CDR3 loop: CASTFSGGGYNEQFF. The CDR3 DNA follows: TGTGCCAGCACCTTTAGCGGGGGGGGGTACAATGAGCAGTTCTTC. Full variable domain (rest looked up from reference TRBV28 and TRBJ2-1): DVKVTQSSRYLVKRTGEKVFLECVQDMDHENMFWYRQDPGLGLRLIYFSYDVKMKEKGDIPEGYSVSREKKERFSLILESASTNQTSMYLCASTFSGGGYNEQFFGPGTRLTVL.

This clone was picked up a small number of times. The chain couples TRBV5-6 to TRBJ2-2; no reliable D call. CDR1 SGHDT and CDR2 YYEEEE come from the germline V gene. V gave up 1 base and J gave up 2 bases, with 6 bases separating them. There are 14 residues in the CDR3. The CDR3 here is CASSLLANTGELFF. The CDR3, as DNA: TGTGCCAGCAGCTTGTTGGCAAACACCGGGGAGCTGTTTTTT.

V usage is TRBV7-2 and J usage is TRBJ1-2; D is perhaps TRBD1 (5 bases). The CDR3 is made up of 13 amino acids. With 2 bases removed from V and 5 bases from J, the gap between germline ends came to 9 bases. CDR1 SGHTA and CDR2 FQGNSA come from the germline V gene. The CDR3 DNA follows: TGTGCCAGCAGCTTAACAGGAGAGTATGGCTACACCTTC. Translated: CASSLTGEYGYTF. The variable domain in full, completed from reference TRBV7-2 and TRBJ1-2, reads GAGVSQSPSNKVTEKGKDVELRCDPISGHTALYWYRQSLGQGLEFLIYFQGNSAPDKSGLPSDRFSAERTGGSVSTLTIQRTQQEDSAVYLCASSLTGEYGYTFGSGTRLTVV.

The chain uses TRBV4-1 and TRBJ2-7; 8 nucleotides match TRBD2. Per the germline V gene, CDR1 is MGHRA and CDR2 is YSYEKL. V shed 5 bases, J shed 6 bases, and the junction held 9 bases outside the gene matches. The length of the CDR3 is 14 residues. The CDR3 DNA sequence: TGCGCCAGCAGCTCTCCCGGGACTAGAAGCGAGCAGTACTTC. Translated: CASSSPGTRSEQYF.

CDR3 region: CASSFLGTSPDTQYF. CDR3 coding DNA: TGTGCCAGCAGCTTCCTCGGTACTAGCCCAGATACGCAGTATTTT. This sequence joins TRBV7-2 and TRBJ2-3; weak D call: TRBD2 (6 bases). Germline V gene data show CDR1 as SGHTA and CDR2 as FQGNSA. There are 15 residues in the CDR3. The V and J ends lost 3 bases and 4 bases respectively, with 14 bases between them. Full variable domain (remainder filled in from reference TRBV7-2 and TRBJ2-3): GAGVSQSPSNKVTEKGKDVELRCDPISGHTALYWYRQSLGQGLEFLIYFQGNSAPDKSGLPSDRFSAERTGGSVSTLTIQRTQQEDSAVYLCASSFLGTSPDTQYFGPGTRLTVL.

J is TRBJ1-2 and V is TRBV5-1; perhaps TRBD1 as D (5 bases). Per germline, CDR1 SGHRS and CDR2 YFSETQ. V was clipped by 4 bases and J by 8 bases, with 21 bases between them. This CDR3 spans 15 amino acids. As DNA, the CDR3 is TGCGCCAGCAGCCCGGCGGCGGGGGTAGATGGAGGCTACACCTTC. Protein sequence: CASSPAAGVDGGYTF.

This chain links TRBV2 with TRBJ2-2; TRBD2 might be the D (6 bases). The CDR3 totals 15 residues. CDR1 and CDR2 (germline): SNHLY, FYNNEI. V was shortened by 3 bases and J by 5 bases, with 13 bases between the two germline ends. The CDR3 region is CASSDSGVPTGELFF. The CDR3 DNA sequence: TGTGCCAGCAGTGATTCGGGGGTTCCGACCGGGGAGCTGTTTTTT. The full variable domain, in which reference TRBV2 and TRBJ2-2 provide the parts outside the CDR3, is EPEVTQTPSHQVTQMGQEVILRCVPISNHLYFYWYRQILGQKVEFLVSFYNNEISEKSEIFDDQFSVERPDGSNFTLKIRSTKLEDSAMYFCASSDSGVPTGELFFGEGSRLTVL.

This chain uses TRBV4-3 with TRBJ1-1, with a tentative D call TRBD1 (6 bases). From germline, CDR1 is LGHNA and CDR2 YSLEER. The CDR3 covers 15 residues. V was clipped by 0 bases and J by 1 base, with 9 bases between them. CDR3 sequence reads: CASSQDGTKNTEAFF. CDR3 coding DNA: TGCGCCAGCAGCCAAGATGGGACAAAGAACACTGAAGCTTTCTTT.

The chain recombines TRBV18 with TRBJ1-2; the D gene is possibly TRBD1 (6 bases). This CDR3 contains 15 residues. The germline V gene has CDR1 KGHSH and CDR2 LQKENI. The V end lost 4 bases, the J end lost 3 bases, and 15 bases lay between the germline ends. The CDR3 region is CASSRPAGVDYGYTF. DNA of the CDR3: TGTGCCAGCTCACGCCCCGCAGGGGTAGACTATGGCTACACCTTC.

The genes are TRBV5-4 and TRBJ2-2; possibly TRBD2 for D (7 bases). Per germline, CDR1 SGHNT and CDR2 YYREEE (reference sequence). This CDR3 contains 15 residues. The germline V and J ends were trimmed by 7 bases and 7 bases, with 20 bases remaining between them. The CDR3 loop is CASGTWGGAGGELFF. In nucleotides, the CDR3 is TGTGCCAGCGGGACGTGGGGGGGCGCCGGCGGGGAGCTGTTTTTT.

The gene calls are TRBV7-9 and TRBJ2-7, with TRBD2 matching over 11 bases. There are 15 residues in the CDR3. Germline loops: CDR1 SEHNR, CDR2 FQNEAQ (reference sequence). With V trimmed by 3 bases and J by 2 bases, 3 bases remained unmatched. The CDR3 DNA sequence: TGTGCCAGCAGCTTGACTAGCGGGGACCCCTACGAGCAGTACTTC. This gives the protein CASSLTSGDPYEQYF.

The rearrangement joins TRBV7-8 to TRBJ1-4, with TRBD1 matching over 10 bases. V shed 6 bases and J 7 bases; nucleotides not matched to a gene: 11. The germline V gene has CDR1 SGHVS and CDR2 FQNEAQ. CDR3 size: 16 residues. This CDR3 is CASRGGNRDRGEKLFF. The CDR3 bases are TGTGCCAGCAGAGGAGGGAACCGGGACAGGGGTGAAAAACTGTTTTTT.

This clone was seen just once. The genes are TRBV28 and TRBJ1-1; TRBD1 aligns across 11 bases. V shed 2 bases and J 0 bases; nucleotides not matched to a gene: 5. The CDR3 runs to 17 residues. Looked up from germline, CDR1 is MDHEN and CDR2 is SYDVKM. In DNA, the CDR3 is TGTGCCAGCAGTTTAGGGACAGGGGGGGGGATGAACACTGAAGCTTTCTTT. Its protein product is CASSLGTGGGMNTEAFF.

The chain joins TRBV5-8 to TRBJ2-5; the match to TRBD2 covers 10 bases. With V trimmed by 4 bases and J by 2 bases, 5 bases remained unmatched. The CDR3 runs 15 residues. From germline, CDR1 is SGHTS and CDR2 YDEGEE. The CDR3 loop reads CASSSGLAAQETQYF. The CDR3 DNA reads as TGTGCCAGCAGCAGCGGACTAGCGGCTCAAGAGACCCAGTACTTC. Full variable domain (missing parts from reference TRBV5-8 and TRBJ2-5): EAGVTQSPTHLIKTRGQQATLRCSPISGHTSVYWYQQALGLGLQFLLWYDEGEERNRGNFPPRFSGRQFPNYSSELNVNALELEDSALYLCASSSGLAAQETQYFGPGTRLLVL.